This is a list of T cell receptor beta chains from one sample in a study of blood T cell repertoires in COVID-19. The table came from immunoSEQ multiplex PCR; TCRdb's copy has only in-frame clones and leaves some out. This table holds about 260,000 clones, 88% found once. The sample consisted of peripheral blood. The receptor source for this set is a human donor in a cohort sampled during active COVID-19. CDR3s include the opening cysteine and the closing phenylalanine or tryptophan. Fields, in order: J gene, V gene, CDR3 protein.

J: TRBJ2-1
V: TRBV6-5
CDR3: CASRPPGQNEQFF

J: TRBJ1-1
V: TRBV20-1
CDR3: CSAMRVRAFF

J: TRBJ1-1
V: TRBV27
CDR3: CASSTTYRGQLGTEAFF

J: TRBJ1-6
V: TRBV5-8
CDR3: CASNNRGRNSPLHF

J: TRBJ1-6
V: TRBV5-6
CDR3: CASSLLDSRGLNSPLHF

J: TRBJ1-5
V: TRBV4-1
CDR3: CASSQGSGGFGNQPQHF

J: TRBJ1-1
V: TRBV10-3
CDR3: CAISERGNTEAFF

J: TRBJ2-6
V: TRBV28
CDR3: CASSLGGSGANVLTF

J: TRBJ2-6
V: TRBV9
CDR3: CASSPGQTLPGANVLTF

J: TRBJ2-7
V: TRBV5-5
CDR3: CASELAVTYEQYF

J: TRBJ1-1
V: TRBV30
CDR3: CAWSYPGGVNTEAFF

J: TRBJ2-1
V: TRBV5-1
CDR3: CASSLDGTASYNEQFF

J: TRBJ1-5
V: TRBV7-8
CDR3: CASSLEWAPYSNQPQHF

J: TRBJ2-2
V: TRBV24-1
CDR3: CATSDTPQGRDTGELFF

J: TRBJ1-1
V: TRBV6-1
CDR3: CASSEPGQGWTEAFF

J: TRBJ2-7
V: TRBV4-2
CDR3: CASSLLGAGVHEQYF

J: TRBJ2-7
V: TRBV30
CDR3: CAWSYNYEQYF

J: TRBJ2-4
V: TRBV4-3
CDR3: CASSQDQGHENIQYF